Shown below are 4 T cell receptor beta chains from a single sample sequenced in a study of OX40 agonist ivuxolimab in advanced cancers. Measured with immunoSEQ multiplex PCR; TCRdb has only the in-frame clones, and not every one. The data hold around 83,000 clones, with 70% to 85% observed a single time. This material consisted of CD4+ or CD8+ T cells sorted from blood, taken in a trial of the OX40 agonist ivuxolimab. The receptor set was obtained from an adult with an advanced solid tumor such as melanoma, head and neck, liver or kidney cancer.

This clone was recorded only once. This chain uses TRBV30 with TRBJ2-7, with D hard to call. Per the germline V gene, CDR1 is GTSNPN and CDR2 is SVGIG (reference sequence). Deletions cut 5 bases from V and 7 bases from J, with 15 bases between. The CDR3 totals 12 residues. The CDR3 reads CAWLGESREQYF. The CDR3 DNA sequence: TGTGCCTGGCTTGGGGAATCGAGAGAGCAGTACTTC.

The J gene is TRBJ1-3, the V gene TRBV5-1, with 8 bases lining up with TRBD1. This CDR3 spans 16 amino acids. The trim removed 0 bases at V and 0 bases at J, leaving 2 bases unmatched. CDR1 is SGHRS, CDR2 YFSETQ, per germline. CDR3 sequence: CASSLGQGSSGNTIYF. As DNA, the CDR3 is TGCGCCAGCAGCTTGGGACAGGGGTCCTCTGGAAACACCATATATTTT.

The chain couples TRBV5-1 to TRBJ2-3; 10 bases fit TRBD2. The CDR3 spans 15 residues. Germline assignment: CDR1 SGHRS and CDR2 YFSETQ. The J segment lost 2 bases and the V segment lost 4 bases, leaving 4 bases of the junction unmatched. The CDR3 loop is CASSGSGRNTDTQYF. In DNA form, the CDR3 reads TGCGCCAGCAGCGGTAGCGGGAGGAACACAGATACGCAGTATTTT. The full variable domain, rest sourced from reference TRBV5-1 and TRBJ2-3, is KAGVTQTPRYLIKTRGQQVTLSCSPISGHRSVSWYQQTPGQGLQFLFEYFSETQRNKGNFPGRFSGRQFSNSRSEMNVSTLELGDSALYLCASSGSGRNTDTQYFGPGTRLTVL.

This chain links TRBV7-9 with TRBJ2-3; the D gene is possibly TRBD2 (6 bases). The CDR3 length is 15 residues. V was trimmed by 3 bases and J by 2 bases, leaving 12 bases between them. CDR1 is SEHNR and CDR2 is FQNEAQ in the germline V gene (reference sequence). CDR3 sequence: CASSFLAPTTDTQYF. CDR3 in DNA: TGTGCCAGCAGCTTTCTAGCGCCGACCACAGATACGCAGTATTTT.